This TCR beta chain was obtained from a study of T cell responses to AZD1222 COVID-19 vaccine. TCRdb's copy holds only in-frame clones and misses some; the assay was immunoSEQ multiplex PCR. The table includes roughly 150,000 clones, roughly 90% detected once. Trimming removed 4 bases at V and 4 bases at J, with 14 bases between. This CDR3 has 14 residues. CDR1 and CDR2 (germline): SGDLS, YYNGEE. Comment on this clone: What it binds is not known.

Study results and caveats: White British people made up most donors, females outnumbered males, and clonal diversity was possibly underestimated.

The source of this sequence is an adult who received the AZD1222 COVID-19 vaccine. V is TRBV9 and J is TRBJ1-2, with D hard to call. The input for sequencing was peripheral blood, taken 28 days after the second AZD1222 dose. The chain's CDR3 is CASSLGPTGYGYTF. DNA for the CDR3: TGTGCCAGCAGCCTAGGCCCTACGGGCTATGGCTACACCTTC. The whole variable domain, filled in from reference TRBV9 and TRBJ1-2, reads DSGVTQTPKHLITATGQRVTLRCSPRSGDLSVYWYQQSLDQGLQFLIQYYNGEERAKGNILERFSAQQFPDLHSELNLSSLELGDSALYFCASSLGPTGYGYTFGSGTRLTVV.